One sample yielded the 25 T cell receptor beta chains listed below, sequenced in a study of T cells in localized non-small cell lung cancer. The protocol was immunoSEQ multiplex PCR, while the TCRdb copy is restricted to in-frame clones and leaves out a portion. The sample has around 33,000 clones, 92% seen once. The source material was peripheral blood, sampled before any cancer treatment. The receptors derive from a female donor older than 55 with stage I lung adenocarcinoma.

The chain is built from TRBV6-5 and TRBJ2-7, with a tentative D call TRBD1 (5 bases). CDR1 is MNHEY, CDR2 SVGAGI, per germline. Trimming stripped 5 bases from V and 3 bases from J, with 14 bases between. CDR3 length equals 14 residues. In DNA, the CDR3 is TGTGCCAGCAGTGCCCTCGTCAGGGTCTACGAGCAGTACTTC. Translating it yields CASSALVRVYEQYF.

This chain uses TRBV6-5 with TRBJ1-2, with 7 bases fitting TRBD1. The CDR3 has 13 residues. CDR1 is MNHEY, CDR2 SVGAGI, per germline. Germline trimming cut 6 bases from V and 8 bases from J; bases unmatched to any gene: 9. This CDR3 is CASRRTGPGGYTF. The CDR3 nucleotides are TGTGCCAGCAGGAGGACAGGCCCAGGCGGCTACACCTTC.

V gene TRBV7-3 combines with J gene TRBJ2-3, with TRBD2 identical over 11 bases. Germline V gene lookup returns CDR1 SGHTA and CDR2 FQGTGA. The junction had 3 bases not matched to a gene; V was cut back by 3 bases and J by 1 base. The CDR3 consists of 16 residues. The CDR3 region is CASSFSSGGGTDTQYF. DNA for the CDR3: TGTGCCAGCAGCTTTAGTAGCGGGGGGGGCACAGATACGCAGTATTTT. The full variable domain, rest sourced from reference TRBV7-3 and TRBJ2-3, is GAGVSQTPSNKVTEKGKYVELRCDPISGHTALYWYRQSLGQGPEFLIYFQGTGAADDSGLPNDRFFAVRPEGSVSTLKIQRTERGDSAVYLCASSFSSGGGTDTQYFGPGTRLTVL.

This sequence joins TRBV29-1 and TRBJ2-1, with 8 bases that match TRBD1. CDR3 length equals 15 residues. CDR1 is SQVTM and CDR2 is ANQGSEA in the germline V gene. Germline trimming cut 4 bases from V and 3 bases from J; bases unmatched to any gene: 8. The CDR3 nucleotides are TGCAGCGTTGTGGGCACAGGGGGGATCTACAATGAGCAGTTCTTC. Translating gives CSVVGTGGIYNEQFF.

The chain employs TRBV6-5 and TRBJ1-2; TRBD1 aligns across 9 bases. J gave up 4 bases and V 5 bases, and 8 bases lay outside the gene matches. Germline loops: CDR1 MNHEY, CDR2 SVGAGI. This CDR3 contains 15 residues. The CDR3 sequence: CASSPRTGAFYGYTF. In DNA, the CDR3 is TGTGCCAGCAGTCCTAGGACAGGGGCCTTCTATGGCTACACCTTC.

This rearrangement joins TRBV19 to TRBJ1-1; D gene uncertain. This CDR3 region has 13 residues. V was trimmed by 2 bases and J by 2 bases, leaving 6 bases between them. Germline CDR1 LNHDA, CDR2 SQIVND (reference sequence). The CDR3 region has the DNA TGTGCCAGTAGTATATGGAGTAACACTGAAGCTTTCTTT. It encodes CASSIWSNTEAFF.

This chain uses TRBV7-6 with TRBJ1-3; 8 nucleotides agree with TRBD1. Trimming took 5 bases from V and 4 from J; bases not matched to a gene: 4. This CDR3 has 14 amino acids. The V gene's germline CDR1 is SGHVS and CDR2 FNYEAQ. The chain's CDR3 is CASSGQGGGNTIYF. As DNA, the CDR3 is TGTGCCAGCAGCGGACAGGGTGGAGGAAACACCATATATTTT. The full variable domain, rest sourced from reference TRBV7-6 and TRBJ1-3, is GAGVSQSPRYKVTKRGQDVALRCDPISGHVSLYWYRQALGQGPEFLTYFNYEAQQDKSGLPNDRFSAERPEGSISTLTIQRTEQRDSAMYRCASSGQGGGNTIYFGEGSWLTVV.

CDR3 residues: CASSSGGAAGELFF. The CDR3 DNA is TGTGCCAGCAGCTCAGGGGGCGCAGCCGGGGAGCTGTTTTTT. The chain is built from TRBV6-6 and TRBJ2-2, with 8 bases matching TRBD1. There are 14 residues in the CDR3. V lost 6 bases, J lost 6 bases, and 6 bases stayed unmatched. CDR1 is MNHNY and CDR2 is SVGAGI in the germline V gene (reference sequence).

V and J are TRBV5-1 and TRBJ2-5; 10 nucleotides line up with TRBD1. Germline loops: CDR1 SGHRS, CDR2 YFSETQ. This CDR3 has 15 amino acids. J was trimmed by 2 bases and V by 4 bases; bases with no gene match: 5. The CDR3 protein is CASSPDRGSQETQYF. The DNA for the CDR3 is TGCGCCAGCAGCCCGGACAGGGGGAGTCAAGAGACCCAGTACTTC.

The CDR3 reads CASSPVGTGLIGANVLTF. In nucleotides, the CDR3 is TGTGCCAGCAGCCCCGTTGGGACAGGGCTGATTGGGGCCAACGTCCTGACTTTC. The rearrangement uses TRBV7-9 and TRBJ2-6, with 9 bases lining up with TRBD1. This CDR3 has 18 residues. V lost 5 bases to trimming and J lost 3 bases; unmatched junction nucleotides: 11. Germline assignment: CDR1 SEHNR and CDR2 FQNEAQ (reference sequence).

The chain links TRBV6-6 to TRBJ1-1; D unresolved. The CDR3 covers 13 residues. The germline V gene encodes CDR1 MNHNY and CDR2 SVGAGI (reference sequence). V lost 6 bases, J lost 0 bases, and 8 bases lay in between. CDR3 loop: CASRPNLNTEAFF. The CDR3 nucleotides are TGTGCCAGCAGACCAAACTTGAACACTGAAGCTTTCTTT.

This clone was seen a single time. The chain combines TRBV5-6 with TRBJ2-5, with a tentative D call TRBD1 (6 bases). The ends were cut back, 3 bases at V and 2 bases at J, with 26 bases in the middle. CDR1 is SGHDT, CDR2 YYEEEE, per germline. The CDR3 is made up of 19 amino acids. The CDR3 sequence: CASSSAGTGTILVQETQYF. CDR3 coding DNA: TGTGCCAGCAGCTCCGCCGGAACAGGGACGATTTTAGTTCAAGAGACCCAGTACTTC. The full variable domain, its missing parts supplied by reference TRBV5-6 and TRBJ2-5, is DAGVTQSPTHLIKTRGQQVTLRCSPKSGHDTVSWYQQALGQGPQFIFQYYEEEERQRGNFPDRFSGHQFPNYSSELNVNALLLGDSALYLCASSSAGTGTILVQETQYFGPGTRLLVL.

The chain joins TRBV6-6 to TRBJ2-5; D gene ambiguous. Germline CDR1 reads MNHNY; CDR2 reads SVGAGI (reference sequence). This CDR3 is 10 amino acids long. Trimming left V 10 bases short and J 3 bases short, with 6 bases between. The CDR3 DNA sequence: TGTGCCAAGAGAAAAGAGACCCAGTACTTC. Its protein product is CAKRKETQYF.

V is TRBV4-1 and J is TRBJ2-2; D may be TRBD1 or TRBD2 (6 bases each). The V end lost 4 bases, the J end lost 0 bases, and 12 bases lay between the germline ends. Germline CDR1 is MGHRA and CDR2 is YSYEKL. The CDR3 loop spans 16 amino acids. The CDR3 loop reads CASSPKGGANTGELFF. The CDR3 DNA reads TGCGCCAGCAGCCCCAAGGGGGGCGCGAACACCGGGGAGCTGTTTTTT.

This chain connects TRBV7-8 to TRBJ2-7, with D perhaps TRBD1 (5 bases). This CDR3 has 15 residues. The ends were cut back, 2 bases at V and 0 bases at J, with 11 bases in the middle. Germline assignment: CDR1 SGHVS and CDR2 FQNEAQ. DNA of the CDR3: TGTGCCAGCAGCTTACAGGGTACCTTCTCCTACGAGCAGTACTTC. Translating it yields CASSLQGTFSYEQYF.

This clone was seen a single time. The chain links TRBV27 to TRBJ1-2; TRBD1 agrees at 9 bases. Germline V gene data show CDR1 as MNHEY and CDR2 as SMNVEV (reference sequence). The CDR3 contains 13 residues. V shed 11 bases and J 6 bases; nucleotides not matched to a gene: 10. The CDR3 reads CAWNRGLENGYTF. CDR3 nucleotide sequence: TGTGCCTGGAACAGGGGGCTAGAAAATGGCTACACCTTC.

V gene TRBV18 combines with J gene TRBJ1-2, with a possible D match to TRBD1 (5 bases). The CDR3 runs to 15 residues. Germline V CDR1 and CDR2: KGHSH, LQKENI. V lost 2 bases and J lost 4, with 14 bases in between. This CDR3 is CASSPNLETGYGYTF. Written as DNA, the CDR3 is TGTGCCAGCTCACCAAACTTGGAAACAGGCTATGGCTACACCTTC.

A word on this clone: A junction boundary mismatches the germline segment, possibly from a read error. The CDR3 region has the DNA TGTGCCAGCAAGGGAAAGGGACCGAATACCTTC. Its protein product is CASKGKGPNTF. The chain employs TRBV25-1 and TRBJ2-7; perhaps D is TRBD1 or TRBD2 (5 bases each). The CDR3 loop spans 11 amino acids. Germline loops: CDR1 MGHDK, CDR2 SYGVNS.

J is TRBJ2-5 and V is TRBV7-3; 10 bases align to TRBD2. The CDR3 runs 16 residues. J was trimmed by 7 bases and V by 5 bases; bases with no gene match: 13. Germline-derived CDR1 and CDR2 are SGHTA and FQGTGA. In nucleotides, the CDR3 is TGTGCCAGCAGCGACGCACTAGCGGGGCGGTCGGGGACCCAGTACTTC. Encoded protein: CASSDALAGRSGTQYF.

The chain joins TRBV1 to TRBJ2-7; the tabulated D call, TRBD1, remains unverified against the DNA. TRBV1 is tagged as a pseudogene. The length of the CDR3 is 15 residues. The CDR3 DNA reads TGCACCAGCAGCCCAAAGTGGGACAGGAACTACGAGCAGTACTTC. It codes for CTSSPKWDRNYEQYF.

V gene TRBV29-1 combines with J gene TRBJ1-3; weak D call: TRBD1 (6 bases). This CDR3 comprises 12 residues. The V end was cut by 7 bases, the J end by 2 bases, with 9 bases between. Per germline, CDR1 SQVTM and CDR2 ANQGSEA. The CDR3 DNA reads TGCAGCGCCCGGACAGCTGGAAACACCATATATTTT. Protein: CSARTAGNTIYF.

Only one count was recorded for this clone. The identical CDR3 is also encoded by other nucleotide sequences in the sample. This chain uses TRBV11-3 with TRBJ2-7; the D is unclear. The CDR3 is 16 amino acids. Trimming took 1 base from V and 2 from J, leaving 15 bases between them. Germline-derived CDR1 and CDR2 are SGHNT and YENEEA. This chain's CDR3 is CASSLVVSADTYEQYF. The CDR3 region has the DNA TGTGCCAGCAGCTTAGTAGTATCAGCTGATACCTACGAGCAGTACTTC.

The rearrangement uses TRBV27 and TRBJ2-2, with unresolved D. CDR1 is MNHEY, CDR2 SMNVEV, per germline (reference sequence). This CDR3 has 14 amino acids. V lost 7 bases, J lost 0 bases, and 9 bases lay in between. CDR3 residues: CASKTVSNTGELFF. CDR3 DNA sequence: TGTGCCAGCAAGACGGTTTCGAACACCGGGGAGCTGTTTTTT.

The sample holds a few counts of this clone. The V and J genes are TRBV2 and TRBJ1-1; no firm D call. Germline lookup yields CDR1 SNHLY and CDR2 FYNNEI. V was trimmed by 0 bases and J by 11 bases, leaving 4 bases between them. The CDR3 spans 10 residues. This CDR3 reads CASSEARAFF. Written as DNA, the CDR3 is TGTGCCAGCAGTGAAGCTCGCGCTTTCTTT.

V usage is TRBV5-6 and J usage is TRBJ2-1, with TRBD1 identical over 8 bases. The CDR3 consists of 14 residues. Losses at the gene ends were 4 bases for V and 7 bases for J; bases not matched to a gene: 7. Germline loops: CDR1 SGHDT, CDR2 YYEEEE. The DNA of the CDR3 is TGTGCCAGCAGCCCCGGGACAGGTAGGAATGAGCAGTTCTTC. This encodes CASSPGTGRNEQFF.